This TCR beta chain stems from a study of blood T cell repertoires in COVID-19. This clone was seen only once. The CDR3 is 11 amino acids. Germline V gene lookup returns CDR1 MNHEY and CDR2 SVGAGI. The V end lost 11 bases, the J end lost 7 bases, and 14 bases lay between the germline ends. The repertoire was sequenced with immunoSEQ multiplex PCR; TCRdb's copy has only in-frame clones and lacks some. This table has about 250,000 clones, roughly 82% appearing once. Sequencing was done on a sample of peripheral blood. The rearrangement joins TRBV6-5 to TRBJ1-2; D unresolved. The TCR originated in a woman older than 75 with active or convalescent COVID-19. CDR3 sequence: CAGQSNRGYTF. In DNA, the CDR3 is TGTGCCGGCCAATCGAACCGTGGCTACACCTTC.